The sequence of this TCR beta chain was determined in a study of blood T cell repertoires in COVID-19 (TCRdb year 2020). Looking at the study overall: Samples from collaborators originated in the United States, Italy and Spain and spanned both the acute and convalescent phases of COVID-19. The prospective study material was composed of cDNA or gDNA derived from T cells, B-cell-depleted T cells, or PBMCs. Deeply sampled blood TCRbeta repertoires from subjects exposed to, actively infected with, or recovered from COVID-19 were included in the dataset. The repertoires were made available in a free public database intended to serve as a resource for research on the immune response to SARS-CoV-2. Samples were obtained from the ongoing ImmuneRACE study (first 160 participants) and from 1,200 or so subjects provided by 6 global collaborators. The sample metadata nearly always contained a de-identified subject ID, COVID-19 status, age in years and sex. Where available, HLA class I and class II types were taken from metadata supplied by the sample provider and were not determined by assay-based typing.

Overall study outcomes, separate from this receptor: How much clinical and demographic metadata was included differed by source and by participant, and the metadata was provided uncurated.

TCRbeta CDR3 regions were amplified from genomic DNA by means of the immunoSEQ Assay, a bias-controlled multiplex PCR. Processing in the source paper ran as follows. The number of nucleated cells in each sample was estimated from the amplification of reference gene primers within the assay. Sequence reads were collapsed and filtered to measure the absolute abundance of every unique TCRbeta CDR3 rearrangement. For each sample, productive Simpson clonality was calculated as the square root of Simpson's diversity index over productive rearrangements. What TCRdb holds here is the immuneACCESS table cut down to in-frame rearrangements. Part of the clones is not present; checked against another copy, under half of the missing clones reflect an unresolved V gene, and the others are unexplained. The DNA gave D and trimming, while V, J and clone size come from that table. Within this sample are approximately 89,000 clones, with 90% to 95% of them counted one time only. The top ten clonotypes cover 4% to 5.5% of the sample.

From a lookup of the germline V gene, CDR1 and CDR2 are SGHVS and FNYEAQ. The CDR3 numbers 15 residues from cysteine through phenylalanine. Kept here is only the CDR3 DNA, which spans 45 bases and is read in frame from base 1. Ends trimmed: V by 0 bases, J by 9 bases; bases unmatched to a gene: 7. The collaborating institutions used their own protocols to collect whole blood in K2EDTA tubes. Collaborator samples were shipped for TCRbeta analysis as frozen whole blood, isolated PBMCs, or DNA extracted from either sample type. This clone was observed a single time. What this receptor recognizes is not known. Base qualities are not recorded, but no much larger clone differs from it by a single base.

The chain is encoded by TRBV7-6 joined to TRBJ2-1, with 8 middle bases fitting TRBD1. Sequencing was performed on peripheral blood. The sequence was collected from a human donor with active COVID-19. The donor label of this sample is uncertain. The sequenced DNA is TGTGCCAGCAGCTTAGCTCCGAGGACAGGGACTGAGCAGTTCTTC. Its protein product is CASSLAPRTGTEQFF.